This T cell receptor beta chain was identified during a study of persistence of HIV-infected CD4 T cells. Study-wide results and limits: Degenerate expanded CDR3beta sequences were enriched among CMV- and Gag-responding cells. TCRbeta richness was lower in CMV- and Gag-responding cells than in anti-CD3/anti-CD28-responding cells.

This was the immunoSEQ version 4 assay in survey mode. Genomic DNA was diluted to 9 to 10 ng/uL, up to about 1 ug per sample. TCRdb keeps only in-frame clones here, not all; method: immunoSEQ multiplex PCR. This sample has some 13,000 clones, with about 60% found just once. Germline loops: CDR1 MDHEN, CDR2 SYDVKM. The V and J ends lost 6 bases and 5 bases respectively, with 11 bases between them. The CDR3 is 13 amino acids. In regard to this clone: What it binds is unknown.

Overlapping HIV-1 Gag 15-mer peptides at roughly 1 ug per peptide per mL were used. Sorting of responding CD4+ T cells relied on upregulated CD40 ligand together with CD69. V gene TRBV28 combines with J gene TRBJ1-5, with a possible D match to TRBD1 (5 bases). The clonotype originates from an adult man with HIV who was CMV-seropositive. Source: CD4+ T cells sorted from PBMCs after roughly 18-hour stimulation, taken from a patient who received antiretroviral therapy. Written as DNA, the CDR3 is TGTGCCAGCAGGCAGGGAGGGTATCAGCCCCAGCATTTT. This gives the protein CASRQGGYQPQHF.